This section outlines one TCR beta chain sequence together with its context. This clone was seen only a few times. What this receptor recognizes is not known. Base-call qualities are not available, and no considerably larger clone is one nucleotide away. Each donor gave one peripheral blood draw, averaging roughly 100 mL, which was collected into heparinised tubes. Using a panel that included CD45RO, CCR7, CD25, CD127, CD95 and CD27, naive, central memory, regulatory and stem cell-like memory CD4+ T cells were sorted on a BD FACSAria II. Every sorted population had a purity above 95%. PBMCs were isolated immediately by Lymphoprep density gradient centrifugation and stained directly without culture. Samples were stained and sorted in pairs, with one healthy donor and one patient per experiment, so that batch effects were minimized. The High Capacity cDNA Reverse Transcription Kit was used to reverse transcribe all of the isolated RNA, meaning that expressed TCRB transcripts were what got sequenced. Deep immunoSEQ sequencing was performed on naive, central memory and regulatory T cell samples, with an average of around 3.4 million total reads per sample. After sorted cells were lysed in RLT buffer, RNA was extracted with DNase-treated RNeasy Micro or Mini kits, with the choice depending on cell number. Each cell subset was processed separately to prevent cross-contamination, with patient and healthy donor samples processed together. The immunoSEQ multiplex PCR was used to amplify TCRB sequences from cDNA, yielding 87-bp fragments that span the CDR3 region. Sequencing of the amplicons was performed on the Illumina HiSeq platform. The study's own analysis went as follows. PCR bias was computationally corrected using synthetic template baselines, reads within Hamming distance 2 were collapsed, and singletons that could not be merged were discarded. Reads were aligned against IMGT to assign V, D and J genes, CDR3 length and insertions or deletions at six rearrangement sites. Within each subset, clonotype counts were normalized to sorted cell number, after which true diversity and Gini coefficients were computed with the tcR R package. The overlap coefficient, calculated on TCRB nucleotide sequences, was used to measure repertoire sharing. The clones in this table, taken by TCRdb from immuneACCESS, are in-frame only. Not every clone is retained; where verified, under half of the shortfall comes from an unresolved V gene, and the cause of the rest is unknown. Clone size and the V and J calls come from that table; the DNA yielded D and trimming. The sample has roughly 160,000 clones on record, 7.5% to 9.5% of them singletons. Jointly, the top ten make up 0.45% to 0.55% of the sample.

This sample was included in a study of beta chain features in type 1 diabetes listed by TCRdb under 2018. About the study as a whole: No differences in mean age, gender distribution, total cell number or subset yield were found between patients and healthy donors. The study compared TCRB repertoires of sorted circulating CD4+ T cell subsets between recently diagnosed type 1 diabetes patients and matched healthy donors. Whereas all 30 or so donors provided naive and central memory subsets, regulatory and stem cell-like memory subsets were isolated from just 8 patients and about 8 healthy donors. A total of under 140,000,000 sorted cells were examined across all samples, and the number of cells per subset was strongly correlated with RNA yield.

The CDR3 measures 15 amino acids from cysteine to phenylalanine. Here the CDR3 DNA is all that survives: 45 bases in frame from base 1. The germline V gene provides CDR1 LGHNA and CDR2 YSLEER. V is cut by 3 bases and J by 5 bases, and the space between the germline ends is 14 bases. Broad study findings and their caveats: HLA sub-analyses involved small numbers of individuals, so any influence of HLA type on TCRB rearrangement remained unresolved. A moderate but significant shortening of TCRB CDR3 length was observed in type 1 diabetes patients in all four CD4+ subsets. Shorter templates might have been favored by PCR, but patient and control samples were amplified and corrected together, so both groups would have been affected equally by any skew. Because cDNA was sequenced instead of genomic DNA, highly expressing activated cells could be over-represented, though the groups showed no difference in activation or CD3 levels. Patients with type 1 diabetes made fewer insertions and deleted more nucleotides at VDJ recombination sites, implying thymic rearrangement abnormalities. Naive, central memory and regulatory TCRB repertoires appeared to be more similar among patients than among healthy donors.

The V and J genes are TRBV4-3 and TRBJ1-5; 6 matching bases give a weak D call of TRBD1. This receptor was obtained from a young woman with type 1 diabetes. Material: central memory CD4+ T cells from blood. The DNA is TGCGCCAGCAGCCACTTCCAGGGGATAGATCAGCCCCAGCATTTT. It specifies CASSHFQGIDQPQHF.